Detailed here is one T cell receptor beta chain. The target antigen is unknown. This specimen belongs to a study of T cell repertoires in aging, cancer and after chemotherapy. Turning to the study itself: Donor ages fell into six groups from 30 or younger up to 70 or older. Clear clonal overlap appeared across healthy donor samples taken over several months to years. Findings and caveats of the study: In healthy donors, age-related TCR diversity loss mainly reflected lost richness. Compared with age-matched healthy donors, untreated hematological or solid cancer patients showed higher blood TCR clonality.

A mixed TRB-A/B primer pool amplified rearranged TRB by multiplex touch-down PCR. MiXCR, run by TCRdb on the multiplex PCR reads, gives a single entry per CDR3 protein. Of thousands of distinct CDR3 sequences listed, 25% to 40% are singletons. After removal of 0 bases from V and 5 bases from J, the junction contained 10 bases not matched to a gene. Germline V CDR1 and CDR2: SQVTM, ANQGSEA. CDR3 length: 16 residues. Peripheral blood genomic DNA, not sorted cells or RNA, was the template. The sample consisted of blood. The V call is TRBV29-1, the J call TRBJ1-2, with 9 bases that match TRBD1. The TCR comes from a human donor in good health. Here the CDR3 DNA reads TGCAGCGTTGAAGATGGGGAAGGACAGGGGTCGTATGGCTACACCTTC. Encoded protein: CSVEDGEGQGSYGYTF.